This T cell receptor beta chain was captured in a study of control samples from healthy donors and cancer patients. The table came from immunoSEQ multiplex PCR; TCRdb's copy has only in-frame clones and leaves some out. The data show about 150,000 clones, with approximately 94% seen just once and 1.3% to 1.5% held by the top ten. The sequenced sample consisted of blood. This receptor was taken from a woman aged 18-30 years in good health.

Written as DNA, the CDR3 is TGTGCCAGTAGTTCTCGACAGGGGGCGAACTATGGCTACACCTTC. This codes for CASSSRQGANYGYTF. The V and J genes are TRBV19 and TRBJ1-2; TRBD1 agrees at 10 bases. The CDR3 covers 15 residues. The junction had 5 bases not matched to a gene; V was cut back by 5 bases and J by 2 bases. Germline V gene sequence: CDR1 LNHDA, CDR2 SQIVND (reference sequence). The complete variable domain, with remaining parts taken from reference TRBV19 and TRBJ1-2, reads DGGITQSPKYLFRKEGQNVTLSCEQNLNHDAMYWYRQDPGQGLRLIYYSQIVNDFQKGDIAEGYSVSREKKESFPLTVTSAQKNPTAFYLCASSSRQGANYGYTFGSGTRLTVV.